The rows below give T cell receptor beta chains drawn from one sample of a study of cytomegalovirus exposure and HLA in healthy donors. The method was immunoSEQ multiplex PCR; TCRdb's version includes in-frame clones alone and lacks a portion of them. The sample lists about 76,000 clones; around 80% were seen once. The sequencing sample was made of PBMCs. These receptors were obtained from a young man in good health and CMV-seronegative. Both conserved end residues are part of each CDR3.

CDR3 protein: CASGVQGNTEAFF
J gene: TRBJ1-1
V gene: TRBV2

CDR3 protein: CASSPEPGGGTDTQYF
J gene: TRBJ2-3
V gene: TRBV19

CDR3 protein: CASTPVGLVRTGELFF
J gene: TRBJ2-2
V gene: TRBV19

CDR3 protein: CASSGSGTGLFSGEKLFF
J gene: TRBJ1-4
V gene: TRBV6-1

CDR3 protein: CASSQGALGVTGELFF
J gene: TRBJ2-2
V gene: TRBV4-2

CDR3 protein: CASSLDPRGNAEAFF
J gene: TRBJ1-1
V gene: TRBV5-1

CDR3 protein: CASRKGGGNQPQHF
J gene: TRBJ1-5
V gene: TRBV6-5

CDR3 protein: CASSQDPGIPTMQYF
J gene: TRBJ2-3
V gene: TRBV4-2

CDR3 protein: CASSHTGYQPQHF
J gene: TRBJ1-5
V gene: TRBV23-1

CDR3 protein: CASSIRGPRTEAFF
J gene: TRBJ1-1
V gene: TRBV19

CDR3 protein: CASTSGRDGETQYF
J gene: TRBJ2-5
V gene: TRBV19

CDR3 protein: CASSETGGRTDTQYF
J gene: TRBJ2-3
V gene: TRBV25-1

CDR3 protein: CASSQDPGRAGKLFF
J gene: TRBJ1-4
V gene: TRBV4-1

CDR3 protein: CASSPTWGTGEDSGTDTQYF
J gene: TRBJ2-3
V gene: TRBV12-1

CDR3 protein: CASSSQTEPRKLFF
J gene: TRBJ1-4
V gene: TRBV28

CDR3 protein: CASSEGQGAYEQYF
J gene: TRBJ2-7
V gene: TRBV25-1

CDR3 protein: CASSLLAGGEETQYF
J gene: TRBJ2-5
V gene: TRBV7-3

CDR3 protein: CASSLERDRGLGYTF
J gene: TRBJ1-2
V gene: TRBV7-2

CDR3 protein: CAIRQTGAGTEAFF
J gene: TRBJ1-1
V gene: TRBV10-3

CDR3 protein: CASSQELASGPYEQYF
J gene: TRBJ2-7
V gene: TRBV4-2

CDR3 protein: CASSQEGTVNQPQHF
J gene: TRBJ1-5
V gene: TRBV4-1

CDR3 protein: CARSLAGDGEKLFF
J gene: TRBJ1-4
V gene: TRBV7-5

CDR3 protein: CASSRQGRGNQPQHF
J gene: TRBJ1-5
V gene: TRBV28

CDR3 protein: CAISKLAAAYEQYF
J gene: TRBJ2-7
V gene: TRBV10-3

CDR3 protein: CASSRQTASNEKLFF
J gene: TRBJ1-4
V gene: TRBV7-2

CDR3 protein: CASSATSGAYNEQFF
J gene: TRBJ2-1
V gene: TRBV9

CDR3 protein: CASSFGPSSYEQYF
J gene: TRBJ2-7
V gene: TRBV27

CDR3 protein: CASSLVSARGNPTQYF
J gene: TRBJ2-5
V gene: TRBV7-8

CDR3 protein: CASSVRDEQYF
J gene: TRBJ2-7
V gene: TRBV14

CDR3 protein: CASSSYQPQHF
J gene: TRBJ1-5
V gene: TRBV28

CDR3 protein: CASSLNGISQETQYF
J gene: TRBJ2-5
V gene: TRBV7-7

CDR3 protein: CASSYDRETDTQYF
J gene: TRBJ2-3
V gene: TRBV6-5

CDR3 protein: CASSLGTARVYEQYF
J gene: TRBJ2-7
V gene: TRBV11-2

CDR3 protein: CASSTTWGQGADTQYF
J gene: TRBJ2-3
V gene: TRBV19

CDR3 protein: CAWSVRGNSPLHF
J gene: TRBJ1-6
V gene: TRBV30

CDR3 protein: CASRTQGRGLEAFF
J gene: TRBJ1-1
V gene: TRBV6-5

CDR3 protein: CASRDRGREPQHF
J gene: TRBJ1-5
V gene: TRBV10-2

CDR3 protein: CTVNYGYTF
J gene: TRBJ1-2
V gene: TRBV20-1

CDR3 protein: CATSRDRQEKLFF
J gene: TRBJ1-4
V gene: TRBV15

CDR3 protein: CASSQGQRIYQETQYF
J gene: TRBJ2-5
V gene: TRBV4-1

CDR3 protein: CASSPDRGGYTF
J gene: TRBJ1-2
V gene: TRBV7-2

CDR3 protein: CASSQVGGTYEQYF
J gene: TRBJ2-7
V gene: TRBV4-3

CDR3 protein: CASSVNENGRGYNEQFF
J gene: TRBJ2-1
V gene: TRBV9

CDR3 protein: CASSPPHRYHEQFF
J gene: TRBJ2-1
V gene: TRBV28

CDR3 protein: CASSYSDRRDEQYF
J gene: TRBJ2-7
V gene: TRBV6-5

CDR3 protein: CAWSVSGAQGATEAFF
J gene: TRBJ1-1
V gene: TRBV30

CDR3 protein: CASSLDRYNEQFF
J gene: TRBJ2-1
V gene: TRBV5-6

CDR3 protein: CASMKGLLKDSPLHF
J gene: TRBJ1-6
V gene: TRBV9

CDR3 protein: CASSYIPGWSASGANVLTF
J gene: TRBJ2-6
V gene: TRBV7-2

CDR3 protein: CAITGSDYGYTF
J gene: TRBJ1-2
V gene: TRBV10-3

CDR3 protein: CASSQVAGLSNQPQHF
J gene: TRBJ1-5
V gene: TRBV4-3

CDR3 protein: CASSSRLGGLGFF
J gene: TRBJ2-1
V gene: TRBV7-2

CDR3 protein: CASSLWGGSNEQFF
J gene: TRBJ2-1
V gene: TRBV5-4

CDR3 protein: CAWSVVTGAYEQYF
J gene: TRBJ2-7
V gene: TRBV30

CDR3 protein: CAWSGLGTGDNEQFF
J gene: TRBJ2-1
V gene: TRBV30

CDR3 protein: CATSKGTGHYGYTF
J gene: TRBJ1-2
V gene: TRBV15

CDR3 protein: CASSPSGRRGGYTF
J gene: TRBJ1-2
V gene: TRBV4-2

CDR3 protein: CAISREDATYEQYF
J gene: TRBJ2-7
V gene: TRBV10-3

CDR3 protein: CASSERGSNYEQYF
J gene: TRBJ2-7
V gene: TRBV10-2

CDR3 protein: CASSDNGLNNEQFF
J gene: TRBJ2-1
V gene: TRBV2